This T cell receptor beta chain was profiled in a study of shared clonotypes between healthy human individuals. Across the whole study: There were three CD4 naive, three CD4 memory, two CD8 naive and one CD8 memory plates per donor. Overall study results and limits: Non-shared clonotypes had lower generation probabilities than clonotypes shared by all four sorted-subset donors.

Remarks on this clone: Its specificity is unknown.

The CDR3 sequence is 13 residues long. The germline V gene has CDR1 SGHDN and CDR2 FVKESK. V dropped 3 bases and J dropped 10 bases, with 15 bases sitting between them. In the source study's methods: Junction-only immunoSEQ sequences carried no quality scores, so filtering differed. This table comes from immunoSEQ multiplex PCR, and its TCRdb copy is limited to in-frame clones, with some not included. Clone size and the V and J calls come from that table; the DNA yielded D and trimming. This sample has roughly 700,000 clones; roughly 87% occur once, and the top ten carry roughly 36%. The material sequenced was memory CD8+ T cells from PBMCs. The sample's subset: CD45RO+ cells pooled with CCR7-negative TemRA cells. This receptor was taken from a man younger than 35 in good health. Some clones in this sample may be carry-over from other donors' samples. The rearrangement uses TRBV14 and TRBJ1-2, with D unclear. In DNA, the CDR3 is TGTGCCAGCAGCCAGGATTCCACTATGGACTACACCTTC. Protein: CASSQDSTMDYTF.